This TCR beta chain comes out of a study of blood T cell repertoires in COVID-19 (TCRdb year 2020). Regarding the study in general: Collaborator samples came from the United States, Italy and Spain and covered acute and convalescent phases of COVID-19. The dataset comprised deeply sampled blood TCRbeta repertoires from subjects exposed to, actively infected with, or recovered from COVID-19. The repertoires were released in a freely available public database meant as a resource for research on the immune response to SARS-CoV-2. A de-identified subject ID, COVID-19 status, age in years and sex were almost always included in the sample metadata. Where HLA class I and class II types were available, the types were taken from metadata supplied by the sample provider, not from assay-based typing. Samples came from the ongoing ImmuneRACE study (first 160 participants) plus 1,254 subjects from 6 global collaborators. The material from the prospective study consisted of cDNA or gDNA derived from T cells, B-cell-depleted T cells, or PBMCs.

TCRbeta CDR3 regions were amplified from genomic DNA by means of the immunoSEQ Assay, a bias-controlled multiplex PCR. Under the source paper's analysis protocol: Nucleated cell counts per sample were estimated from amplification of reference gene primers within the assay. To quantify the absolute abundance of each unique TCRbeta CDR3 rearrangement, sequence reads were collapsed and filtered. Productive Simpson clonality was computed per sample as the square root of Simpson's diversity index over productive rearrangements. Sourced from immuneACCESS, this table was stored by TCRdb with only in-frame sequences that have V and J called. A share of the clones is absent; for the studies checked, an unresolved V gene accounts for under half, and the remainder has no known explanation. V and J calls and clone size are as listed in that table; D and trimming were resolved from the DNA. The sample includes roughly 86,000 clones, with approximately 85% observed a single time. The leading ten clones occupy less than 4% of the sample.

On this clone itself: What antigen it recognizes has not been identified. The record has no base qualities; no much larger clone is one base away.

Beyond this particular receptor, the publication reports: The quantity of clinical and demographic metadata differed by source and by participant and was supplied without curation.

V is reduced by 4 bases and J by 4 bases, leaving a spacing of 8 bases between them. The CDR3, cysteine through phenylalanine, is 13 amino acids long. The kept DNA is CDR3 alone, 39 bases in frame from the first base. CDR1 and CDR2, per the germline V gene, are KGHSH and LQKENI. At one collaborating source in Seattle, patients were enrolled during active infection and were followed longitudinally through the course of disease. Whole blood was collected in K2EDTA tubes by collaborating institutions according to the institutions' own protocols. Collaborator samples were shipped for TCRbeta analysis as frozen whole blood, isolated PBMCs, or DNA extracted from either sample type.

Material: peripheral blood. The chain is encoded by TRBV18 joined to TRBJ2-4, with the D gene uncertain. This receptor was identified in a woman aged 80 or over with COVID-19, enrolled during active disease. The DNA reads as follows: TGTGCCAGCTCACTAAGCGAGAAAAACATTCAGTACTTC. The translation is CASSLSEKNIQYF.